This entry is about one TCR beta chain. Its antigen remains unknown. Sequencing of the DNA from cultured CD4+ T cells was carried out with the Oncomine TCR Beta short-read assay. CD4+ T cells were cultured, and genomic DNA was extracted from them. TCRdb processed the PCR reads anew with MiXCR; each CDR3 protein has one entry. The sample lists roughly 15,000 distinct CDR3 sequences; 45% were seen once. This entry is derived from a study of vaccination and CD4 T cells after COVID-19. Study details: The convalescents, six males and four females, included two who were Hispanic.

Treatment of the sample: approximately nine-day PBMC culture with coronavirus spike peptide pools or control peptides (ViraFEST assay). Healthy people given the vaccine had no prior SARS-CoV-2 infection (nucleocapsid antibodies were negative before and after vaccination). Every well contained under 2.5 million PBMCs, which were grown with approximately 9.6 IU/ml IL-2 and approximately 9.5 ug/ml peptide pools. The sample consisted of CD4+ T cells from blood, cultured in vitro, taken before SARS-CoV-2 vaccination. The TCR originated in a human donor who received a COVID-19 vaccine.

The DNA for the CDR3 is TGTGCCAGCAGTCAACCATATCAGCCCCAGCATTTT. Its protein product is CASSQPYQPQHF. The V call is TRBV6-1, the J call TRBJ1-5; D call uncertain. V shed 5 bases and J shed 5 bases, with 7 bases lying between them. This CDR3 spans 12 amino acids. The germline gives CDR1 MNHNS, CDR2 SASEGT.